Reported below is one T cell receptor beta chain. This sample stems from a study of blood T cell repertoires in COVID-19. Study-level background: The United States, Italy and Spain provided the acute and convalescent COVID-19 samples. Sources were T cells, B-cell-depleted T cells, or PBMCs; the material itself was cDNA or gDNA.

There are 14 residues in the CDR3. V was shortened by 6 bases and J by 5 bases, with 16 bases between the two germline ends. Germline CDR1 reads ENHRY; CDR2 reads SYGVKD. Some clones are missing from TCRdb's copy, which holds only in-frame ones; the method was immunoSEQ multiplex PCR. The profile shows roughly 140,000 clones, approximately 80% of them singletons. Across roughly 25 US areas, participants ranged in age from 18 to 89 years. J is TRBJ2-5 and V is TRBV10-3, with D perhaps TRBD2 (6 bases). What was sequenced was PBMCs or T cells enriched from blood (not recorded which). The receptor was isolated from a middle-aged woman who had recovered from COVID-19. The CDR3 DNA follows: TGTGCCATCAGAGGGGACTCCAGTGGGGAGACCCAGTACTTC. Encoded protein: CAIRGDSSGETQYF.